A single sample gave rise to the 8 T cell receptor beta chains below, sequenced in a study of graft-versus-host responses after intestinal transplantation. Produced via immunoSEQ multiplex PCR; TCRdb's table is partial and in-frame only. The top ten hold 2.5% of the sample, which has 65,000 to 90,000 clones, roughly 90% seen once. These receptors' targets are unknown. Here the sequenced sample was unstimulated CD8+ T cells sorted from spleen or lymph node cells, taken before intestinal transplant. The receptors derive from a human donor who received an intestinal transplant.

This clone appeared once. CDR3 bases: TGCGCCAGCAGCATACCGGGACAGGAGCAGTTCTTC. Protein sequence: CASSIPGQEQFF. The chain combines TRBV5-1 with TRBJ2-1; 7 nucleotides align to TRBD1. The CDR3 covers 12 residues. From germline, CDR1 is SGHRS and CDR2 YFSETQ. V shed 4 bases and J 10 bases; nucleotides not matched to a gene: 5. The full variable domain, its missing parts supplied by reference TRBV5-1 and TRBJ2-1, is KAGVTQTPRYLIKTRGQQVTLSCSPISGHRSVSWYQQTPGQGLQFLFEYFSETQRNKGNFPGRFSGRQFSNSRSEMNVSTLELGDSALYLCASSIPGQEQFFGPGTRLTVL.

The CDR3 DNA reads as TGTGCCAGCAGTTACTCAGCCAGGGGATACACCGGGGAGCTGTTTTTT. It encodes CASSYSARGYTGELFF. The chain uses TRBV6-5 and TRBJ2-2; tentative D call: TRBD1 (6 bases). Germline CDR1 reads MNHEY; CDR2 reads SVGAGI. Trimming pared 0 bases from V and 3 bases from J, leaving 11 bases between. There are 16 residues in the CDR3.

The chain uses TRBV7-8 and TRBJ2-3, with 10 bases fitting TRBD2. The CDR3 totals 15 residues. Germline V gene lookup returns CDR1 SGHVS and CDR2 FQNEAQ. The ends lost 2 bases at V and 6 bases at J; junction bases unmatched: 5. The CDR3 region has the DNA TGTGCCAGCAGCTTAACCAGCGGGGGGGCTGATACGCAGTATTTT. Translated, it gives CASSLTSGGADTQYF.

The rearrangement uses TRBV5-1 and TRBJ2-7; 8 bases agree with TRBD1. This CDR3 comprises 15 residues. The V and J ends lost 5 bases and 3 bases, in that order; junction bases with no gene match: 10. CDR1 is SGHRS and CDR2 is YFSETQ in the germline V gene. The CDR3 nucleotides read TGCGCCAGCAGTCAAGGGGACAGGTGGTACTACGAGCAGTACTTC. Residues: CASSQGDRWYYEQYF.

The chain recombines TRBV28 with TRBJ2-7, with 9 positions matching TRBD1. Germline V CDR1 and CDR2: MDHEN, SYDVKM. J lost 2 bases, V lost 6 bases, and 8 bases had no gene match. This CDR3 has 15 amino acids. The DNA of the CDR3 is TGTGCCAGCAGCTTGGGACAGGGCGGAACCTACGAGCAGTACTTC. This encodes CASSLGQGGTYEQYF.

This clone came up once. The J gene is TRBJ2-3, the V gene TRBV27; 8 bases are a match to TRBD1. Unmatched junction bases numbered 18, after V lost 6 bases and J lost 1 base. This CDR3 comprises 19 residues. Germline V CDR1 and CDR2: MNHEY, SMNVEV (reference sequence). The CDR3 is CASRAVETAGGQRTDTQYF. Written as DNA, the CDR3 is TGTGCCAGCAGAGCCGTCGAGACCGCAGGGGGCCAACGCACAGATACGCAGTATTTT.

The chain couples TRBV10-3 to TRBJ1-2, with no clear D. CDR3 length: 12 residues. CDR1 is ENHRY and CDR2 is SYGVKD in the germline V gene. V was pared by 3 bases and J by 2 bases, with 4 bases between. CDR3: CAISDPNYGYTF. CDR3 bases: TGTGCCATCAGTGACCCGAACTATGGCTACACCTTC.

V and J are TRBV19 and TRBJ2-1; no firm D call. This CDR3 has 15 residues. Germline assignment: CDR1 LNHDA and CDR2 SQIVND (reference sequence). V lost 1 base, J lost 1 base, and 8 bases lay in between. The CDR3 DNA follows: TGTGCCAGTAGTATAGGAGCGAGGTCCTACAATGAGCAGTTCTTC. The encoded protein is CASSIGARSYNEQFF. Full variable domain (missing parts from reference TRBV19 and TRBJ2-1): DGGITQSPKYLFRKEGQNVTLSCEQNLNHDAMYWYRQDPGQGLRLIYYSQIVNDFQKGDIAEGYSVSREKKESFPLTVTSAQKNPTAFYLCASSIGARSYNEQFFGPGTRLTVL.